This T cell receptor (beta chain) is from a study of control samples from healthy donors and cancer patients. Only in-frame clones appear in the TCRdb table, and some are missing; sequencing was by immunoSEQ multiplex PCR. The table has under 140,000 clones, roughly 90% seen once; the top ten hold 3.7%. This CDR3 has 13 residues. The germline V gene encodes CDR1 SGHRS and CDR2 YFSETQ. V was cut by 6 bases and J by 2 bases, with 9 bases left in between. The TCR originated in a woman aged 55-69 years with lung cancer. The source material was PBMCs. V and J are TRBV5-1 and TRBJ1-3; unclear D gene. For the CDR3, the DNA is TGCGCCAGCAAGGAGGGTGCTGGAAACACCATATATTTT. This translates into CASKEGAGNTIYF. The complete variable domain, with remaining parts taken from reference TRBV5-1 and TRBJ1-3, reads KAGVTQTPRYLIKTRGQQVTLSCSPISGHRSVSWYQQTPGQGLQFLFEYFSETQRNKGNFPGRFSGRQFSNSRSEMNVSTLELGDSALYLCASKEGAGNTIYFGEGSWLTVV.